One and the same sample provided the 27 T cell receptor beta chains below, sequenced in a study of early T cells in non-severe SARS-CoV-2 infection. TCRdb reprocessed the 5' RACE reads with MiXCR, giving one entry per CDR3 protein. The top ten clones hold under 8% of a sample with about 77,000 distinct CDR3 sequences, 4.5% to 6% of them seen once. Sequences were derived from whole blood, sampled at baseline. The receptor set was obtained from an adult who was a healthcare worker with PCR-confirmed SARS-CoV-2 infection or an uninfected control (not recorded which).

The chain links TRBV5-6 to TRBJ2-7; 7 bases match TRBD2. Germline values: CDR1 SGHDT, CDR2 YYEEEE. The V segment lost 3 bases and the J segment 6 bases; nucleotides outside the gene matches: 6. CDR3 size: 13 residues. CDR3: CASSWGIAGEQYF. The CDR3 DNA reads TGTGCCAGCAGCTGGGGAATAGCGGGCGAGCAGTACTTC. The whole variable domain, filled in from reference TRBV5-6 and TRBJ2-7, reads DAGVTQSPTHLIKTRGQQVTLRCSPKSGHDTVSWYQQALGQGPQFIFQYYEEEERQRGNFPDRFSGHQFPNYSSELNVNALLLGDSALYLCASSWGIAGEQYFGPGTRLTVT.

The table lists this clonotype with many counts. The J gene is TRBJ1-1, the V gene TRBV5-1, with a weak D call TRBD1 (6 bases). Germline loops: CDR1 SGHRS, CDR2 YFSETQ. V was cut by 0 bases and J by 1 base, with 16 bases left in between. The CDR3 length is 17 residues. This chain's CDR3 is CASSLEFRGLGNTEAFF. As DNA, the CDR3 is TGCGCCAGCAGCTTGGAATTCCGGGGGCTCGGGAACACTGAAGCTTTCTTT.

The chain joins TRBV5-6 to TRBJ1-1; D might be TRBD1 (5 bases). The CDR3 consists of 16 residues. The V gene's germline CDR1 is SGHDT and CDR2 YYEEEE. V gave up 0 bases and J gave up 0 bases, with 12 bases separating them. The CDR3 protein is CASSLDPGLMNTEAFF. CDR3 sequence (DNA): TGTGCCAGCAGCTTGGATCCAGGGTTGATGAACACTGAAGCTTTCTTT.

In this sample, this clonotype turned up a few times. V and J are TRBV29-1 and TRBJ2-7; D gene unclear. Germline-derived CDR1 and CDR2 are SQVTM and ANQGSEA. CDR3 length equals 12 residues. The V gene lost 5 bases and the J gene lost 2 bases, with 10 bases spanning the gap. The CDR3 protein is CSVKPETYEQYF. DNA of the CDR3: TGCAGCGTTAAACCTGAGACCTACGAGCAGTACTTC.

Ten or more counts support this clonotype. The genes are TRBV5-4 and TRBJ2-2; D is unresolved. V was pared by 0 bases and J by 0 bases, with 9 bases between. The CDR3 covers 16 residues. Germline-derived CDR1 and CDR2 are SGHNT and YYREEE (reference sequence). The chain's CDR3 is CASSLVPRTNTGELFF. DNA for the CDR3: TGTGCCAGCAGCTTGGTCCCCCGGACGAACACCGGGGAGCTGTTTTTT.

Ten or more counts support this clonotype. The rearrangement joins TRBV9 to TRBJ2-3; D ambiguous. This CDR3 contains 14 residues. Trimming removed 0 bases from V and 6 bases from J, with 11 bases in between. Germline assignment: CDR1 SGDLS and CDR2 YYNGEE. The CDR3 spells CASSVGLGEDTQYF. CDR3 nucleotides: TGTGCCAGCAGCGTAGGGCTGGGCGAGGATACGCAGTATTTT. Full variable domain (outside the CDR3, taken from reference TRBV9 and TRBJ2-3): DSGVTQTPKHLITATGQRVTLRCSPRSGDLSVYWYQQSLDQGLQFLIQYYNGEERAKGNILERFSAQQFPDLHSELNLSSLELGDSALYFCASSVGLGEDTQYFGPGTRLTVL.

This chain links TRBV7-3 with TRBJ2-3; D remains unclear. CDR1 and CDR2 from the germline V gene are SGHTA and FQGTGA. V was trimmed by 5 bases and J by 9 bases, leaving 18 bases between them. The CDR3 spans 14 residues. The CDR3 bases are TGTGCCAGCAGCCTCGGTGCGGACCTAGAGACGCAGTATTTT. It is translated as CASSLGADLETQYF.

The count of this clonotype is one. The genes are TRBV7-9 and TRBJ2-7, with 9 bases matching TRBD2. V lost 6 bases and J lost 3; bases outside the gene matches: 9. The CDR3 has 15 amino acids. In germline, CDR1 is SEHNR, CDR2 FQNEAQ (reference sequence). The CDR3 nucleotides read TGTGCCAGCAGGGCCTCGGGTAGCGGGAGCTACGAGCAGTACTTC. It encodes CASRASGSGSYEQYF.

The rearrangement uses TRBV24-1 and TRBJ2-1; D possibly matches TRBD1 or TRBD2 (5 bases each). There are 15 residues in the CDR3. Germline V gene sequence: CDR1 KGHDR, CDR2 SFDVKD. V dropped 5 bases and J dropped 1 base, with 11 bases sitting between them. The CDR3 sequence: CATSAGTPSYNEQFF. CDR3 coding DNA: TGTGCCACCAGTGCCGGGACCCCATCCTACAATGAGCAGTTCTTC.

This clonotype has at least ten counts. The rearrangement uses TRBV7-6 and TRBJ2-7; tentative D call: TRBD2 (5 bases). In germline, CDR1 is SGHVS, CDR2 FNYEAQ. V lost 5 bases to trimming and J lost 2 bases, with 16 bases between them. This CDR3 spans 15 amino acids. The CDR3 spells CASSPEGSFAYEQYF. The CDR3 DNA reads as TGTGCCAGCAGCCCCGAGGGCTCTTTCGCCTACGAGCAGTACTTC. The entire variable domain, with the rest obtained from reference TRBV7-6 and TRBJ2-7, is as follows: GAGVSQSPRYKVTKRGQDVALRCDPISGHVSLYWYRQALGQGPEFLTYFNYEAQQDKSGLPNDRFSAERPEGSISTLTIQRTEQRDSAMYRCASSPEGSFAYEQYFGPGTRLTVT.

This clonotype was seen only a few times. The rearrangement uses TRBV25-1 and TRBJ1-1, with D unclear. The CDR3 is made up of 14 amino acids. Germline-derived CDR1 and CDR2 are MGHDK and SYGVNS. Between the trimmed V and J ends, which lost 3 bases and 2 bases, there was a span of 10 bases. The CDR3 spells CASSDRYFNTEAFF. In DNA, the CDR3 is TGTGCCAGCAGTGACAGGTACTTCAACACTGAAGCTTTCTTT.

This clonotype showed up many times. J is TRBJ2-3 and V is TRBV4-1; 8 bases map to TRBD2. The germline V gene has CDR1 MGHRA and CDR2 YSYEKL. V was clipped by 4 bases and J by 6 bases; unmatched bases: 12. The CDR3 spans 16 residues. CDR3 loop: CASSLRGSGSSDTQYF. The CDR3 coding sequence is TGCGCCAGCAGCCTCCGAGGGAGCGGGAGTTCGGATACGCAGTATTTT.

This clonotype was observed many times. The chain employs TRBV28 and TRBJ2-4; D might be TRBD2 (6 bases). V dropped 5 bases and J dropped 0 bases, with 14 bases sitting between them. The CDR3 totals 16 residues. CDR1 MDHEN and CDR2 SYDVKM come from the germline V gene. The CDR3 loop reads CASSRVAALAKNIQYF. DNA for the CDR3: TGTGCCAGCAGTAGAGTAGCGGCTTTAGCCAAAAACATTCAGTACTTC. The full variable domain, rest sourced from reference TRBV28 and TRBJ2-4, is DVKVTQSSRYLVKRTGEKVFLECVQDMDHENMFWYRQDPGLGLRLIYFSYDVKMKEKGDIPEGYSVSREKKERFSLILESASTNQTSMYLCASSRVAALAKNIQYFGAGTRLSVL.

This clonotype was picked up many times. The chain combines TRBV20-1 with TRBJ1-6; D not resolved. Germline V CDR1 and CDR2: DFQATT, SNEGSKA (reference sequence). Trimming took off 2 bases at V and 7 bases at J, with 15 bases between the two ends. The CDR3 is 15 amino acids. CDR3 amino acids: CSARREAGYNSPLHF. DNA for the CDR3: TGCAGTGCTAGAAGGGAGGCCGGGTACAATTCACCCCTCCACTTT.

V usage is TRBV4-1 and J usage is TRBJ2-7, with 7 bases aligning to TRBD2. Germline V gene data show CDR1 as MGHRA and CDR2 as YSYEKL. The V segment lost 4 bases and the J segment 2 bases; nucleotides outside the gene matches: 11. There are 16 residues in the CDR3. The CDR3 nucleotides read TGCGCCAGCAGCCCGGCGCCTAGCGGTAACCCCTACGAGCAGTACTTC. Residues: CASSPAPSGNPYEQYF.

A few counts support this clonotype. V is TRBV7-2 and J is TRBJ1-3; D possibly corresponds to TRBD1 (5 bases). Germline V gives CDR1 SGHTA, CDR2 FQGNSA. Trimming left V 6 bases short and J 3 bases short, with 15 bases between. The CDR3 sequence is 15 residues long. The CDR3 here is CASRQERRGGNTIYF. The DNA for the CDR3 is TGTGCCAGCAGACAAGAAAGAAGGGGTGGAAACACCATATATTTT.

This clonotype was detected ten times or more. The chain employs TRBV7-3 and TRBJ2-1; TRBD2 agrees at 9 bases. The trim removed 5 bases at V and 8 bases at J, leaving 13 bases unmatched. Per the germline V gene, CDR1 is SGHTA and CDR2 is FQGTGA. The CDR3 contains 16 residues. CDR3 DNA: TGTGCCAGCAGCGCAAATGGGCTAGCGGGACGGGATGAGCAGTTCTTC. This gives the protein CASSANGLAGRDEQFF.

This clonotype has a count of ten or more. The chain carries TRBV2 and TRBJ1-3, with D tentatively TRBD1 (5 bases). Germline lookup yields CDR1 SNHLY and CDR2 FYNNEI. The CDR3 contains 16 residues. Trimming removed 1 base at V and 3 bases at J, with 13 bases between. The CDR3 DNA sequence: TGTGCCAGCAGTGAAGACCCGGGGACGAATGGAAACACCATATATTTT. Translation gives CASSEDPGTNGNTIYF.

This clonotype appeared a few times. The rearrangement joins TRBV6-6 to TRBJ1-5; D perhaps matches TRBD1 (5 bases). Trimming removed 7 bases from V and 5 bases from J, with 18 bases in between. Germline V gene data show CDR1 as MNHNY and CDR2 as SVGAGI (reference sequence). CDR3 length equals 15 residues. This chain's CDR3 is CASTTLGRDYQPQHF. Here the CDR3 DNA reads TGTGCCAGCACAACCTTGGGCAGGGACTATCAGCCCCAGCATTTT.

This clonotype was picked up one time. One base away lies a much larger clone, so this may be a sequencing read error. V gene TRBV19 combines with J gene TRBJ2-1, with D tentatively TRBD2 (5 bases). V was cut by 3 bases and J by 5 bases, with 11 bases left in between. Germline V lookup: CDR1 LNHDA, CDR2 SQIVND (reference sequence). This CDR3 has 14 residues. CDR3 nucleotide sequence: TGTGCCAGTAGTATCTCGGCCGGGGACAATGAGCAGTTCTTC. Translation gives CASSISAGDNEQFF.

This clonotype has a count of ten or more. This chain uses TRBV5-1 with TRBJ2-7; D remains ambiguous. This CDR3 contains 14 residues. The germline V and J ends were trimmed by 0 bases and 5 bases, with 12 bases remaining between them. Germline assignment: CDR1 SGHRS and CDR2 YFSETQ. Here the CDR3 reads CASSLGNRIDEQYF. CDR3 DNA: TGCGCCAGCAGCTTGGGGAACCGGATCGACGAGCAGTACTTC.

The chain carries TRBV27 and TRBJ1-1, with D possibly being TRBD1 (6 bases). The CDR3 covers 14 residues. Germline CDR1 is MNHEY and CDR2 is SMNVEV (reference sequence). V lost 6 bases, J lost 6 bases, and 17 bases lay in between. In DNA, the CDR3 is TGTGCCAGCAGATTCCGACAGGAGGTCTCTGAAGCTTTCTTT. Translation: CASRFRQEVSEAFF.

The CDR3 loop is CASSAPLEPDTQYF. The DNA for the CDR3 is TGTGCCAGCAGTGCCCCCCTTGAGCCAGATACGCAGTATTTT. The V gene is TRBV2, the J gene TRBJ2-3, with unresolved D. V was clipped by 4 bases and J by 4 bases, with 12 bases between them. This CDR3 is 14 amino acids long. Germline V gives CDR1 SNHLY, CDR2 FYNNEI.

This clonotype was counted many times. This sequence joins TRBV20-1 and TRBJ2-2; D gene unclear. The germline V gene encodes CDR1 DFQATT and CDR2 SNEGSKA (reference sequence). Trimming took 5 bases from V and 2 from J, leaving 9 bases between them. The CDR3 runs 13 residues. The CDR3 spells CSASALNTGELFF. CDR3 bases: TGCAGTGCTTCCGCGCTAAACACCGGGGAGCTGTTTTTT.

This clonotype was picked up many times. The chain is built from TRBV11-2 and TRBJ2-1; 10 bases agree with TRBD2. The CDR3 is 17 residues long. V was clipped by 2 bases and J by 2 bases; unmatched bases: 6. Looked up from germline, CDR1 is SGHAT and CDR2 is FQNNGV. CDR3 residues: CASSLLASGSPYNEQFF. CDR3 bases: TGTGCCAGCAGCTTACTTGCTAGCGGGAGTCCCTACAATGAGCAGTTCTTC.

This clonotype was observed a handful of times. The V and J genes are TRBV19 and TRBJ2-3; the D gene is possibly TRBD1 (7 bases). The V gene lost 2 bases and the J gene lost 4 bases, with 16 bases spanning the gap. Germline V CDR1 and CDR2: LNHDA, SQIVND (reference sequence). CDR3 length: 16 residues. In DNA, the CDR3 is TGTGCCAGTAGTATATCTTCCAGGGGGGCTGCAGATACGCAGTATTTT. Translating gives CASSISSRGAADTQYF.

This clonotype appeared a few times. V gene TRBV11-3 combines with J gene TRBJ2-1, with TRBD2 identical over 7 bases. J gave up 7 bases and V 3 bases, and 6 bases lay outside the gene matches. CDR1 SGHNT and CDR2 YENEEA come from the germline V gene. This CDR3 has 14 residues. The CDR3 protein is CASSLAGVANEQFF. DNA for the CDR3: TGTGCCAGCAGCTTGGCGGGAGTAGCGAATGAGCAGTTCTTC.